This TCR beta chain came from a study of shared clonotypes between healthy human individuals. Broader study findings: Blood was the sole source, and tissue repertoires probably differ.

CDR1 and CDR2 (germline): MNHEY, SMNVEV (reference sequence). V was clipped by 5 bases and J by 2 bases, with 12 bases between them. The CDR3 runs to 14 residues. Samples underwent the assay at deep level. The unsorted PBMC sample used ten immunoSEQ deep assay plates. This table comes from immunoSEQ multiplex PCR, and its TCRdb copy is limited to in-frame clones, with some not included. The sample contains 490,000 or so clones, around 80% of which appear only once. As to this clone: Its antigen is currently unknown.

This clonotype originated in a middle-aged woman in good health. Some clones in this sample may be carry-over from other donors' samples. This chain joins TRBV27 and TRBJ2-5; D uncertain. Sequences were obtained from PBMCs. In nucleotides, the CDR3 is TGTGCCAGCAGTCCCGGACGTTTACAAGAGACCCAGTACTTC. It yields the protein CASSPGRLQETQYF.